This TCR beta chain was identified in a study of cytomegalovirus exposure and HLA in healthy donors. Germline CDR1 MNHEY, CDR2 SMNVEV (reference sequence). Trimming shortened V by 3 bases and J by 3 bases, and 18 bases separated the two germline ends. The CDR3 consists of 16 residues. Researchers ran the PCR with 60 Vbeta and 13 Jbeta primers. Produced via immunoSEQ multiplex PCR; TCRdb's table is partial and in-frame only. The sample lists about 220,000 clones, approximately 80% occurring once. Input material: PBMCs. The TCR originated in a boy aged 2 to 10 in good health and CMV-seronegative. The chain uses TRBV27 and TRBJ2-7, with a weak D call TRBD1 (6 bases). DNA for the CDR3: TGTGCCAGCAGTTTTCACTCGGGACAACTCTTCTACGAGCAGTACTTC. It encodes CASSFHSGQLFYEQYF.